Following are 14 T cell receptor beta chains from one sample sequenced in a study of Ad26.COV2.S vaccination and SARS-CoV-2 variants (dated by TCRdb to about 2021). The treatment or condition label on this specimen signifies: roughly 18 received Ad26.COV2.S at low or high dose, single or two shots; 5 received placebo; per-sample allocation not given. Repertoires of vaccine and placebo recipients were sequenced from samples collected on day 63 after the first injection. Libraries were built with the immunoSEQ multiplex PCR assay. This immuneACCESS table, as held by TCRdb, lists in-frame sequences with V and J called but not all clones. Of the missing ones, under half trace to an unresolved V gene in checked studies; the others have no known cause. The sample contains 350,000 to 500,000 clones, 90% of them found a single time. The ten largest account for about 12% of the sample. Material: peripheral blood, obtained in a trial of Ad26.COV2.S vaccine versus placebo. These receptors all come from a person aged 18-60 years who received the Ad26.COV2.S COVID-19 vaccine or a placebo.

This clone was detected only once. The chain links TRBV6-2 or TRBV6-3 to TRBJ2-7, with TRBD2 identical over 13 bases. Germline V lookup: CDR1 MNHEY, CDR2 SVGEGT. Trimming removed 6 bases from V and 1 base from J; junction bases left unmatched: 6. The CDR3 has 16 residues. The CDR3: CASSPGLAGLSYEQYF. In nucleotides, the CDR3 is TGTGCCAGCAGCCCGGGACTAGCGGGGTTATCCTACGAGCAGTACTTC.

CDR3 residues: CASTLGQGSYEQYF. CDR3 DNA: TGTGCCAGCACCCTGGGACAGGGCTCCTACGAGCAGTACTTC. The V and J genes are TRBV6-5 and TRBJ2-7; 9 bases align to TRBD1. This CDR3 contains 14 residues. Germline V gene lookup returns CDR1 MNHEY and CDR2 SVGAGI. The J segment lost 0 bases and the V segment lost 7 bases, leaving 4 bases of the junction unmatched.

V gene TRBV30 combines with J gene TRBJ2-7; D remains unclear. Trimming took off 1 base at V and 6 bases at J, with 16 bases between the two ends. The CDR3 spans 14 residues. CDR1 GTSNPN and CDR2 SVGIG come from the germline V gene (reference sequence). The CDR3, as DNA: TGTGCCTGGAGTGCAACCACAGTGGTTGGCGAGCAGTACTTC. As protein: CAWSATTVVGEQYF.

This chain uses TRBV7-2 with TRBJ2-7; 9 bases are a match to TRBD2. Trimming at V came to 5 bases and at J to 2 bases, leaving 7 bases not matched to a gene. Germline CDR1 and CDR2: SGHTA and FQGNSA. The CDR3 extends over 15 amino acids. CDR3 protein: CASSTIAGAAYEQYF. The DNA for the CDR3 is TGTGCCAGCAGCACCATAGCGGGAGCGGCCTACGAGCAGTACTTC.

The gene calls are TRBV30 and TRBJ1-5; D call uncertain. Germline CDR1 reads GTSNPN; CDR2 reads SVGIG (reference sequence). V was cut by 2 bases and J by 2 bases, with 7 bases left in between. The CDR3 has 13 residues. CDR3 DNA sequence: TGTGCCTGGAGTAAGCAGGGCAATCAGCCCCAGCATTTT. It codes for CAWSKQGNQPQHF.

The chain uses TRBV30 and TRBJ2-7; no clear D gene. In germline, CDR1 is GTSNPN, CDR2 SVGIG (reference sequence). With 3 bases removed from V and 2 bases from J, the gap between germline ends came to 26 bases. The CDR3 loop spans 18 amino acids. The CDR3 is CAWSPYRLEVGSPYEQYF. The CDR3 DNA reads as TGTGCCTGGAGCCCGTATCGCCTCGAAGTCGGTAGCCCCTACGAGCAGTACTTC.

The rearrangement uses TRBV7-2 and TRBJ2-3, with D perhaps matching TRBD1 (6 bases). The CDR3 sequence is 15 residues long. Germline V lookup: CDR1 SGHTA, CDR2 FQGNSA. Trimming left V 5 bases short and J 7 bases short, with 19 bases between. This CDR3 reads CASSPDDRWKNTQYF. CDR3 bases: TGTGCCAGCAGCCCCGACGACAGGTGGAAAAATACGCAGTATTTT.

The chain recombines TRBV27 with TRBJ2-7; D may be TRBD2 (6 bases). Between the trimmed V and J ends, which lost 5 bases and 2 bases, there was a span of 13 bases. CDR3 length: 14 residues. The germline V gene has CDR1 MNHEY and CDR2 SMNVEV (reference sequence). The DNA for the CDR3 is TGTGCCAGCAGTCCGGGACTCACAACCTACGAGCAGTACTTC. Protein product: CASSPGLTTYEQYF.

This chain connects TRBV19 to TRBJ2-7; D call uncertain. Looked up from germline, CDR1 is LNHDA and CDR2 is SQIVND (reference sequence). Trimming removed 3 bases at V and 1 base at J, with 7 bases between. The CDR3 loop spans 13 amino acids. CDR3 nucleotide sequence: TGTGCCAGTAGTATGTTTGGGTCCTACGAGCAGTACTTC. It yields the protein CASSMFGSYEQYF.

The DNA of the CDR3 is TGTGCCAGCAGAAAACTGACAGGAAACACTGAAGCTTTCTTT. Translating gives CASRKLTGNTEAFF. The rearrangement joins TRBV7-2 to TRBJ1-1; maybe TRBD1 (6 bases). From germline, CDR1 is SGHTA and CDR2 FQGNSA. The CDR3 runs to 14 residues. The ends were cut back, 6 bases at V and 2 bases at J, with 13 bases in the middle.

The rearrangement joins TRBV6-1 to TRBJ2-2, with D perhaps matching TRBD1 or TRBD2 (6 bases each). CDR3 size: 15 residues. Between the trimmed V and J ends, which lost 5 bases and 5 bases, there was a span of 15 bases. Germline CDR1 MNHNS, CDR2 SASEGT. The CDR3 DNA follows: TGTGCCAGCAGTATAGGGGGGCCGGGGACCGGGGAGCTGTTTTTT. Amino acid sequence: CASSIGGPGTGELFF.

This clone was found once. The rearrangement links TRBV10-2 to TRBJ2-7; TRBD2 agrees at 8 bases. The CDR3 covers 14 residues. The trim removed 8 bases at V and 7 bases at J, leaving 13 bases unmatched. Germline CDR1 WSHSY, CDR2 SAAADI. As DNA, the CDR3 is TGCGCCAGCGCCACGACGGGAGGGCCCGATGAGCAGTACTTC. It translates to CASATTGGPDEQYF.

V usage is TRBV11-2 and J usage is TRBJ2-7; TRBD2 might be the D (6 bases). The CDR3 sequence is 15 residues long. Germline assignment: CDR1 SGHAT and CDR2 FQNNGV. V lost 1 base to trimming and J lost 2 bases, with 12 bases between them. CDR3 residues: CASSLGEGGPYEQYF. DNA of the CDR3: TGTGCCAGCAGCTTAGGAGAGGGAGGCCCCTACGAGCAGTACTTC.

This sequence joins TRBV10-2 and TRBJ1-1; possible D gene TRBD1, 6 bases. Germline lookup yields CDR1 WSHSY and CDR2 SAAADI. The CDR3 covers 17 residues. With 6 bases removed from V and 0 bases from J, the gap between germline ends came to 20 bases. DNA of the CDR3: TGCGCCAGCAGCCTACGGCAGGGGAGTTCCATGAACACTGAAGCTTTCTTT. It yields the protein CASSLRQGSSMNTEAFF.